This T cell receptor beta chain derives from a study of T cell changes during pregnancy in multiple sclerosis. TCRdb keeps only in-frame clones here, not all; method: immunoSEQ multiplex PCR. The table shows about 51,000 clones, with around 93% occurring only once. CDR3 length equals 15 residues. V was shortened by 0 bases and J by 4 bases, with 11 bases between the two germline ends. The germline V gene encodes CDR1 SGDLS and CDR2 YYNGEE. The input for sequencing was CD8+ T cells from peripheral blood mononuclear cells, taken in the second trimester of pregnancy. The chain has TRBV9 and TRBJ2-4; D gene uncertain. The clonotype originates from a female donor with multiple sclerosis, enrolled in a pregnancy study. The DNA for the CDR3 is TGTGCCAGCAGCGTAGTGGGCAGCACGAAAAACATTCAGTACTTC. Protein: CASSVVGSTKNIQYF.